Below, one T cell receptor beta chain is given with its context. Its antigen remains unidentified. Sequence at one end of the junction differs from germline and may be a read error. The source of the sample is a study of beta chain features in type 1 diabetes. Populations isolated by sorting all had purity greater than 95%. The CDR3 length is 15 residues. CDR1 and CDR2 (germline): MNHNY, SVGAGI (reference sequence). Study outcomes and limitations: Relative to healthy donors, patients appeared to have naive, central memory and Treg TCRB repertoires that were more similar. In all four CD4+ subsets, TCRB CDR3 length was significantly, moderately reduced in type 1 diabetes.

Of the isolated RNA, all was reverse transcribed, and so the sequenced material was expressed TCRB transcripts. Clones were sequenced by immunoSEQ multiplex PCR, and TCRdb holds only the in-frame ones, with some missing. The sample shows 300,000 or so clones, roughly 13% of them seen only once. Source material: naive CD4+ T cells from blood. This sequence joins TRBV6-6 and TRBJ2-7; 9 bases are shared with TRBD2. The receptor was derived from a woman in her late teens or twenties with type 1 diabetes. Here the CDR3 DNA reads TGTGCCAGCAGTTACTCGACCTTCAGGACTAGCGAGCTACAATTC. Translation: CASSYSTFRTSELQF.